This record concerns one T cell receptor beta chain sequence. Its antigen is unidentified. This sample is part of a study of T-cell reconstitution after alpha-beta-depleted transplantation in children. Study-level results: The study traced high day-60 TCRbeta diversity in some patients to surviving recipient T cells and thymic progenitors. At one year after transplant, newly produced T cells mostly accounted for T-cell counts and diversity.

TCRbeta library preparation incorporated unique molecular identifiers. Each CDR3 protein gets one entry after TCRdb re-called the PCR reads with MiXCR. The sample holds a few hundred thousand distinct CDR3 sequences, about a tenth seen once. The TCR was taken from a boy in the first two years of life with acute myeloid leukemia, due to receive a stem cell transplant. Source: PBMCs, taken before TCRalphabeta/CD19-depleted stem cell transplant.

This CDR3 is CASSEHLGQGASDTQYF. CDR3 coding DNA: TGTGCCAGCAGTGAACATTTGGGACAGGGGGCCTCAGATACGCAGTATTTT. This chain joins TRBV2 and TRBJ2-3; 12 bases agree with TRBD1. J was trimmed by 4 bases and V by 2 bases; bases with no gene match: 7. CDR3 length equals 17 residues. The V gene's germline CDR1 is SNHLY and CDR2 FYNNEI.